A selection of T cell receptor beta chains follows, all from one sample in a study of long-term antiretroviral therapy in people with HIV. Measured with immunoSEQ multiplex PCR; TCRdb has only the in-frame clones, and not every one. The data contain about 27,000 clones, 80% to 90% of them singletons. The source material was unsorted PBMCs, sampled 3 years after starting antiretroviral therapy. The receptor source for this set is a man aged 40-49 years with HIV. Both conserved end residues are part of each CDR3. D genes are given only for firm matches. Expanded clones are given a class, and other clones once, few, many or no size at all.

TRBV27,.,TRBD1,TRBJ2-7,CASSHGTGTGIHEQYF,TGTGCCAGCAGCCATGGAACCGGGACAGGGATTCACGAGCAGTACTTC
TRBV6-1,.,.,TRBJ1-5,CASSETVYSNQPQHF,TGTGCCAGCAGTGAGACAGTATATAGCAATCAGCCCCAGCATTTT
TRBV28,.,.,TRBJ2-3,CASSTGRFRTDTQYF,TGTGCCAGCAGCACCGGACGATTCCGCACAGATACGCAGTATTTT
TRBV5-1,.,TRBD1,TRBJ2-5,CASSPTGVTETQYF,TGCGCCAGCAGCCCCACAGGGGTGACGGAGACCCAGTACTTC
TRBV27,.,.,TRBJ2-3,CASTRLQVEGTDTQYF,TGTGCCAGCACCCGCTTACAGGTTGAGGGCACAGATACGCAGTATTTT
TRBV5-6,few,.,TRBJ1-5,CASSFRGTGNQPQHF,TGTGCCAGCAGCTTTAGGGGTACAGGGAATCAGCCCCAGCATTTT
TRBV27,.,.,TRBJ2-3,CASSPTGRSTDTQYF,TGTGCCAGCAGTCCAACGGGGCGCAGCACAGATACGCAGTATTTT
TRBV27,.,.,TRBJ2-5,CASSLFGASETQYF,TGTGCCAGCAGTTTATTTGGGGCGTCAGAGACCCAGTACTTC
TRBV5-4,.,TRBD1,TRBJ2-2,CATLNRGTGELFF,TGTGCCACCCTGAACAGGGGCACCGGGGAGCTGTTTTTT
TRBV5-1,.,.,TRBJ2-2,CASSWNTGELFF,TGCGCCAGCAGCTGGAACACCGGGGAGCTGTTTTTT
TRBV4-2,.,.,TRBJ2-7,CASSQDGQNYEQYF,TGTGCCAGCAGCCAAGATGGACAAAACTACGAGCAGTACTTC
TRBV5-6,.,.,TRBJ2-1,CASTGQTGNEQFF,TGTGCCAGCACTGGACAGACGGGCAATGAGCAGTTCTTC
TRBV5-1,.,.,TRBJ1-1,CASSLGGVGMGTEAFF,TGCGCCAGCAGCTTGGGGGGAGTGGGGATGGGCACTGAAGCTTTCTTT
TRBV5-1,.,.,TRBJ2-7,CASSPGSLSYEQYF,TGCGCCAGCAGCCCTGGAAGCCTCTCCTACGAGCAGTACTTC
TRBV18,.,TRBD1,TRBJ2-1,CASSPGTGSYNEQFF,TGTGCCAGCTCACCAGGGACAGGCTCCTACAATGAGCAGTTCTTC
TRBV9,.,.,TRBJ2-3,CASSALRAGDTQYF,TGTGCCAGCAGCGCACTGCGAGCGGGAGATACGCAGTATTTT